These 17 T cell receptor beta chains share one sample of origin, sequenced in a study of T cells in Graves' hyperthyroidism and ophthalmopathy. TCR beta CDR3 sequences were amplified from RNA transcripts. Initially, a first-round RT-PCR of the TCR CDR3 employed the HTBI primer set. One entry per CDR3 protein, called by TCRdb with MiXCR from the multiplex PCR reads. The table has 400,000 or so distinct CDR3 sequences, about 15% seen once. The sequencing input was blood. These receptors were obtained from a woman aged 25-40 years with Graves' ophthalmopathy.

At least ten counts were recorded for this clonotype. V and J are TRBV28 and TRBJ2-1, with TRBD1 identical over 10 bases. V lost 4 bases, J lost 5 bases, and 5 bases stayed unmatched. The germline V gene encodes CDR1 MDHEN and CDR2 SYDVKM. The CDR3 is 15 residues long. CDR3 protein: CASSSRDRGNNEQFF. CDR3 DNA: TGTGCCAGCAGTTCCCGGGACAGGGGTAACAATGAGCAGTTCTTC.

This clonotype was detected a few times. The chain links TRBV28 to TRBJ1-4; D not certain. Deletions cut 5 bases from V and 5 bases from J, with 18 bases between. CDR3 length: 16 residues. Germline CDR1 MDHEN, CDR2 SYDVKM. DNA of the CDR3: TGTGCCAGCAGTCCTCGGGATCCAGCTGAAAATGAAAAACTGTTTTTT. Translation: CASSPRDPAENEKLFF.

This clonotype was seen only a few times. At one end the junction does not follow the germline gene, possibly because of a read error. The chain employs TRBV7-9 and TRBJ2-1, with no clear D. CDR3 length: 16 residues. Per the germline V gene, CDR1 is SEHNR and CDR2 is FQNEAQ (reference sequence). Here the CDR3 reads CANSPPSKPTYNEQFF. In nucleotides, the CDR3 is TGTGCCAACAGCCCCCCTTCGAAGCCAACCTACAATGAGCAGTTCTTC.

This clonotype appeared many times. J is TRBJ2-1 and V is TRBV5-8; no clear D gene. In germline, CDR1 is SGHTS, CDR2 YDEGEE. The CDR3 has 11 amino acids. The V end was cut by 4 bases, the J end by 4 bases, with 3 bases between. The CDR3 nucleotides read TGTGCCAGCAGCCCTTACAATGAGCAGTTCTTC. Its protein product is CASSPYNEQFF. Together with reference TRBV5-8 and TRBJ2-1, the CDR3 gives the full variable domain: EAGVTQSPTHLIKTRGQQATLRCSPISGHTSVYWYQQALGLGLQFLLWYDEGEERNRGNFPPRFSGRQFPNYSSELNVNALELEDSALYLCASSPYNEQFFGPGTRLTVL.

Turning to this clonotype: Given a much more abundant clone one base away, this may be a read error. The chain has TRBV28 and TRBJ1-3, with D possibly being TRBD1 (6 bases). Per germline, CDR1 MDHEN and CDR2 SYDVKM. CDR3 length equals 20 residues. This CDR3 is CASNPHGAGVLGGLGNTMYF. DNA of the CDR3: TGTGCCAGCAATCCCCATGGGGCAGGGGTCCTCGGAGGACTTGGAAACACCATGTATTTT.

This clonotype was recorded many times. The rearrangement uses TRBV12-3 or TRBV12-4 and TRBJ2-5; D may be TRBD2 (5 bases). Trimming pared 2 bases from V and 0 bases from J, leaving 10 bases between. The CDR3 is 15 amino acids. CDR3 protein: CASSLLAAYQETQYF. The CDR3 coding sequence is TGTGCCAGCAGTTTACTAGCAGCGTACCAAGAGACCCAGTACTTC.

This clonotype came up many times. The rearrangement links TRBV2 to TRBJ2-5; 9 bases agree with TRBD1. V gave up 8 bases and J gave up 2 bases; unmatched junction bases: 6. This CDR3 is 14 amino acids long. Germline values: CDR1 SNHLY, CDR2 FYNNEI. Here the CDR3 reads CASLTGTGQETQYF. The CDR3 region has the DNA TGTGCCAGCCTAACCGGGACAGGGCAAGAGACCCAGTACTTC.

This chain links TRBV20-1 with TRBJ1-2, with unresolved D. From germline, CDR1 is DFQATT and CDR2 SNEGSKA (reference sequence). The CDR3 runs to 10 residues. V lost 4 bases to trimming and J lost 8 bases, with 8 bases between them. The CDR3 DNA follows: TGCAGTGCTATGGCTGAGGGCTACACCTTC. This encodes CSAMAEGYTF.

Ten or more counts support this clonotype. The genes are TRBV7-2 and TRBJ2-7; D may be TRBD1 (5 bases). This CDR3 spans 14 amino acids. V was shortened by 0 bases and J by 6 bases, with 12 bases between the two germline ends. Germline V gene lookup returns CDR1 SGHTA and CDR2 FQGNSA. CDR3 DNA: TGTGCCAGCAGCTTAGCAGGGGCGCCCGTCGAGCAGTACTTC. Its translation is CASSLAGAPVEQYF.

The chain links TRBV2 to TRBJ2-6, with TRBD1 matching over 8 bases. Germline V gene sequence: CDR1 SNHLY, CDR2 FYNNEI. This CDR3 comprises 15 residues. V shed 6 bases and J 5 bases; nucleotides not matched to a gene: 6. CDR3 bases: TGTGCCAGCAGAGCTAGGACAGGGAGGGCCAACGTCCTGACTTTC. Protein product: CASRARTGRANVLTF.

Ten or more counts support this clonotype. This chain joins TRBV2 and TRBJ2-5, with 8 bases matching TRBD1. The CDR3 is 15 amino acids. Per the germline V gene, CDR1 is SNHLY and CDR2 is FYNNEI. The V segment lost 3 bases and the J segment 2 bases; nucleotides outside the gene matches: 5. As DNA, the CDR3 is TGTGCCAGCAGTGAGTTGACAGGGGCACAAGAGACCCAGTACTTC. Protein sequence: CASSELTGAQETQYF.

This clonotype was seen many times. This rearrangement joins TRBV6-1 to TRBJ2-7; 9 bases are a match to TRBD1. There are 16 residues in the CDR3. Germline V gene sequence: CDR1 MNHNS, CDR2 SASEGT. The V gene end was trimmed by 3 bases and the J gene end by 3 bases; junction bases not matched to a gene: 9. CDR3 sequence: CASSDRPGTGIYEQYF. DNA for the CDR3: TGTGCCAGCAGTGACCGCCCCGGGACAGGGATCTACGAGCAGTACTTC.

This clonotype was observed at least ten times. This chain connects TRBV28 to TRBJ1-2; 9 nucleotides line up with TRBD1. Losses at the gene ends were 2 bases for V and 4 bases for J; bases not matched to a gene: 5. Per the germline V gene, CDR1 is MDHEN and CDR2 is SYDVKM. This CDR3 is built from 15 residues. Here the CDR3 DNA reads TGTGCCAGCAGTTTACAACCGGGACAGGGCTATGGCTACACCTTC. It codes for CASSLQPGQGYGYTF.

This clonotype was detected many times. CDR3 nucleotides: TGTGCCACCCCCGGGGGGCGAACCGATGGCTACACCTTC. Amino acid sequence: CATPGGRTDGYTF. This chain connects TRBV28 to TRBJ1-2; tentatively, D is TRBD1 (6 bases). The CDR3 runs to 13 residues. Between the trimmed V and J ends, which lost 10 bases and 6 bases, there was a span of 18 bases. CDR1 and CDR2 (germline): MDHEN, SYDVKM.

This clonotype was picked up many times. The rearrangement uses TRBV12-3 or TRBV12-4 and TRBJ2-3; D possibly corresponds to TRBD1 (6 bases). The CDR3 is 13 amino acids. With 9 bases removed from V and 2 bases from J, the gap between germline ends came to 12 bases. CDR3 nucleotides: TGTGCCAGTGGGGGCCCTATCACAGATACGCAGTATTTT. Translated, it gives CASGGPITDTQYF.

The genes are TRBV24-1 and TRBJ2-1, with D perhaps matching TRBD1 or TRBD2 (6 bases each). V shed 9 bases and J shed 0 bases, with 11 bases lying between them. Germline CDR1 and CDR2: KGHDR and SFDVKD. The CDR3 has 14 amino acids. CDR3 nucleotides: TGTGCCACCGGGGGGCCTAGCTCCTACAATGAGCAGTTCTTC. This encodes CATGGPSSYNEQFF.

This clonotype was detected many times. This chain connects TRBV15 to TRBJ2-1, with D possibly called TRBD1 or TRBD2 (5 bases each). This CDR3 is 16 amino acids long. The V end lost 3 bases, the J end lost 5 bases, and 17 bases lay between the germline ends. From germline, CDR1 is LNHNV and CDR2 YYDKDF (reference sequence). CDR3 in amino acids: CATSSRLGLGDNEQFF. CDR3 sequence (DNA): TGTGCCACCAGCAGCCGACTCGGCCTGGGGGACAATGAGCAGTTCTTC.